This entry lists 24 T cell receptor beta chains sequenced from one sample in a study of blood T cells in healthy people across ages. The use of a sample-barcoded 5' primer and a J-beta primer mix characterized a second PCR of roughly 6 to 11 cycles. TCRdb re-called the 5' RACE reads with MiXCR, one entry per CDR3 protein. The data show about 640,000 distinct CDR3 sequences, 58% seen once. The sample comprised blood. These receptors originate from a man in his 60s in good health.

Comment on this clonotype: The junction differs from germline at one of its ends, possibly a read error. The genes are TRBV11-2 and TRBJ1-2; TRBD1 is a possible D gene (6 bases). In germline, CDR1 is SGHAT, CDR2 FQNNGV. This CDR3 spans 15 amino acids. Here the CDR3 reads CASSLVGAASHGYTF. The CDR3 DNA reads TGTGCCAGCAGCTTAGTGGGGGCCGCCTCGCATGGCTACACTTTC. Full variable domain (outside the CDR3, taken from reference TRBV11-2 and TRBJ1-2): EAGVAQSPRYKIIEKRQSVAFWCNPISGHATLYWYQQILGQGPKLLIQFQNNGVVDDSQLPKDRFSAERLKGVDSTLKIQPAKLEDSAVYLCASSLVGAASHGYTFGSGTRLTVV.

In its sample, this clonotype was seen a few times. The genes are TRBV12-3 or TRBV12-4 and TRBJ1-5; TRBD1 aligns across 10 bases. V gave up 5 bases and J gave up 3 bases; unmatched junction bases: 4. The CDR3 length is 15 residues. The chain's CDR3 is CASSQTGGLNQPQHF. CDR3 in DNA: TGTGCCAGCAGTCAGACAGGGGGCCTCAATCAGCCCCAGCATTTT.

This clonotype was recorded once. This rearrangement joins TRBV12-3 or TRBV12-4 to TRBJ1-4, with a tentative D call TRBD1 (5 bases). This CDR3 is built from 12 residues. Trimming left V 6 bases short and J 12 bases short, with 14 bases between. The CDR3 here is CASRAGFEELFF. The CDR3 nucleotides read TGTGCCAGCAGGGCAGGGTTTGAGGAACTGTTTTTT.

This clonotype occurred a few times. The chain is built from TRBV10-3 and TRBJ2-7; D might be TRBD2 (5 bases). V was shortened by 0 bases and J by 4 bases, with 10 bases between the two germline ends. The CDR3 consists of 14 residues. Germline CDR1 reads ENHRY; CDR2 reads SYGVKD. CDR3 DNA: TGTGCCATCAGTGAGTCGACACGGGGATACGAGCAGTACTTC. Protein sequence: CAISESTRGYEQYF.

The chain couples TRBV6-2 or TRBV6-3 to TRBJ2-4; 8 nucleotides line up with TRBD2. The end of the DNA fits TRBJ2-7 better, so the J call may be wrong. The CDR3 covers 13 residues. In germline, CDR1 is MNHEY, CDR2 SVGEGT. The CDR3 region is CATTDSGMDEQYF. The CDR3 nucleotides read TGTGCCACCACCGATAGCGGGATGGACGAGCAGTACTTC.

The chain joins TRBV5-1 to TRBJ1-2; 7 nucleotides align to TRBD1. Germline V gene lookup returns CDR1 SGHRS and CDR2 YFSETQ. This CDR3 comprises 14 residues. V shed 4 bases, J shed 2 bases, and the junction held 5 bases outside the gene matches. The CDR3, as DNA: TGCGCCAGCAGCGACCCGACAGGGAACTATGGCTACACCTTC. It translates to CASSDPTGNYGYTF.

The V gene is TRBV10-3, the J gene TRBJ2-1, with 9 nucleotides matching TRBD2. The CDR3 has 16 amino acids. V lost 3 bases, J lost 2 bases, and 5 bases stayed unmatched. CDR1 is ENHRY and CDR2 is SYGVKD in the germline V gene. The CDR3 here is CAISDLTSGTYNEQFF. The DNA for the CDR3 is TGTGCCATCAGTGATCTGACTAGCGGTACCTACAATGAGCAGTTCTTC.

J is TRBJ1-1 and V is TRBV6-2 or TRBV6-3; 7 bases agree with TRBD1. The junction had 5 bases not matched to a gene; V was cut back by 5 bases and J by 5 bases. Germline assignment: CDR1 MNHEY and CDR2 SVGEGT. The length of the CDR3 is 13 residues. CDR3 loop: CASSDRDRTEAFF. CDR3 nucleotides: TGTGCCAGCAGTGACAGGGATAGGACTGAAGCTTTCTTT.

This sequence joins TRBV5-5 and TRBJ2-3; D may be TRBD2 (5 bases). The CDR3 covers 15 residues. In germline, CDR1 is SGHKS, CDR2 YYEKEE (reference sequence). Trimming removed 1 base at V and 4 bases at J, with 13 bases between. The CDR3 here is CASSLRNRGPDTQYF. In nucleotides, the CDR3 is TGTGCCAGCAGCTTGAGAAATCGCGGGCCAGATACGCAGTATTTT.

The genes are TRBV29-1 and TRBJ2-3; 12 bases line up with TRBD2. Per germline, CDR1 SQVTM and CDR2 ANQGSEA. The V gene end was trimmed by 2 bases and the J gene end by 3 bases; junction bases not matched to a gene: 6. The CDR3 has 16 amino acids. The DNA of the CDR3 is TGCAGCGTTGAAACCCAACTAGCGGGGGGAACAGATACGCAGTATTTT. It encodes CSVETQLAGGTDTQYF.

A remark on this clonotype: A much more abundant neighbour one base away suggests this may be a read error. This rearrangement joins TRBV11-2 to TRBJ2-5; 9 bases map to TRBD1. CDR1 SGHAT and CDR2 FQNNGV come from the germline V gene. Germline trimming cut 11 bases from V and 4 bases from J; bases unmatched to any gene: 11. CDR3 length: 14 residues. As DNA, the CDR3 is TGTGCCGGCACCTTTGGGACAGGGATAGAGACCCAGTACTTC. This gives the protein CAGTFGTGIETQYF.

The chain combines TRBV14 with TRBJ2-7; 7 bases align to TRBD2. The CDR3 spans 16 residues. Trimming cost V 4 bases and J 5 bases; bases outside gene matches: 14. Germline-derived CDR1 and CDR2 are SGHDN and FVKESK. In DNA, the CDR3 is TGTGCCAGCAGCCCGAGCGGGACCTCGGGTATCCACGAGCAGTACTTC. Its protein is CASSPSGTSGIHEQYF.

The chain links TRBV21-1 to TRBJ1-4; the table's D call, TRBD1, has no DNA check behind it. TRBV21-1 is termed a pseudogene. The CDR3 contains 15 residues. The CDR3 here is CASTPSDPTNEKLFF. CDR3 in DNA: TGTGCCAGCACCCCTTCAGATCCAACTAATGAAAAACTGTTTTTT.

The rearrangement uses TRBV5-1 and TRBJ2-1; 12 bases match TRBD2. CDR3 length: 14 amino acids. J gave up 5 bases and V 7 bases, and 4 bases lay outside the gene matches. CDR1 and CDR2 from the germline V gene are SGHRS and YFSETQ. CDR3 nucleotide sequence: TGCGCCAGCGGATCTAGCGGGGGGGACAATGAGCAGTTCTTC. Translating gives CASGSSGGDNEQFF.

This clonotype occurred a few times. V and J are TRBV4-2 and TRBJ2-1, with 12 bases aligning to TRBD2. CDR3 size: 13 residues. The junction had 3 bases not matched to a gene; V was cut back by 0 bases and J by 15 bases. Germline CDR1 is LGHNA and CDR2 is YNFKEQ. CDR3 amino acids: CASSQDTSGGPFF. The DNA for the CDR3 is TGTGCCAGCAGCCAAGATACTAGCGGGGGGCCGTTCTTC.

This sequence joins TRBV24-1 and TRBJ2-1; D possibly corresponds to TRBD1 (6 bases). Trimming took 0 bases from V and 6 from J, leaving 8 bases between them. The CDR3 loop spans 14 amino acids. The V gene's germline CDR1 is KGHDR and CDR2 SFDVKD. The CDR3 DNA follows: TGTGCCACCAGTGATTTGACAGGGCTCAATGAGCAGTTCTTC. Protein product: CATSDLTGLNEQFF.

The sample holds a few counts of this clonotype. The J gene is TRBJ2-5, the V gene TRBV7-2, with 7 bases lining up with TRBD2. CDR1 and CDR2 from the germline V gene are SGHTA and FQGNSA. The CDR3 contains 17 residues. V lost 1 base and J lost 4; bases outside the gene matches: 12. The CDR3 protein is CASSLVASGPGSETQYF. For the CDR3, the DNA is TGTGCCAGCAGCTTAGTCGCTAGCGGACCGGGGTCAGAGACCCAGTACTTC.

This clonotype has a handful of counts. V usage is TRBV11-2 and J usage is TRBJ2-3; D possibly uses TRBD1 or TRBD2 (5 bases each). Trimming left V 5 bases short and J 2 bases short, with 14 bases between. The CDR3 runs 15 residues. CDR1 SGHAT and CDR2 FQNNGV come from the germline V gene. CDR3 in amino acids: CASSPGTGNTDTQYF. Written as DNA, the CDR3 is TGTGCCAGCAGCCCCGGGACGGGGAACACAGATACGCAGTATTTT.

V and J are TRBV6-2 or TRBV6-3 and TRBJ2-5; 12 bases agree with TRBD1. The J call is uncertain, as TRBJ2-7 better fits the DNA end. This CDR3 spans 15 amino acids. The germline V gene has CDR1 MNHEY and CDR2 SVGEGT. The CDR3 DNA is TGTGCCAGCAGTAACGCTGGGACAGGGGGCGACGAGCAGTACTTC. Protein product: CASSNAGTGGDEQYF.

J is TRBJ2-1 and V is TRBV12-3 or TRBV12-4; 11 bases are shared with TRBD2. Germline trimming cut 10 bases from V and 0 bases from J; bases unmatched to any gene: 5. This CDR3 comprises 15 residues. CDR3 in DNA: TGTGCCATCGGTAGCGGGGGGGCCTCCTACAATGAGCAGTTCTTC. It is translated as CAIGSGGASYNEQFF.

The CDR3 region has the DNA TGCGCCAGCAGCTCCCGGGAGTTACAAGAGACCCAGTACTTC. Encoded protein: CASSSRELQETQYF. The chain combines TRBV5-1 with TRBJ2-5, with D perhaps TRBD2 (6 bases). Between the trimmed V and J ends, which lost 3 bases and 2 bases, there was a span of 11 bases. This CDR3 spans 14 amino acids. From germline, CDR1 is SGHRS and CDR2 YFSETQ.

The table lists this clonotype with a few counts. The rearrangement links TRBV19 to TRBJ1-1; a possible D gene is TRBD1 (5 bases). From germline, CDR1 is LNHDA and CDR2 SQIVND (reference sequence). V shed 0 bases and J shed 5 bases, with 16 bases lying between them. This CDR3 has 16 residues. The CDR3: CASSIDPRGVGTEAFF. DNA for the CDR3: TGTGCCAGTAGTATAGATCCAAGGGGAGTAGGTACTGAAGCTTTCTTT.

The chain links TRBV21-1 to TRBJ1-2. TRBV21-1 has pseudogene status. This CDR3 region has 14 residues. The CDR3 bases are TGTGCCAGCAGCAAAGTCGAAGGGAAGAACGGCTACACCTTC. It codes for CASSKVEGKNGYTF.

This sequence joins TRBV5-1 and TRBJ2-5; D not certain. Deletions cut 2 bases from V and 2 bases from J, with 10 bases between. Germline-derived CDR1 and CDR2 are SGHRS and YFSETQ. CDR3 length: 14 residues. The CDR3 reads CASSLMSPQETQYF. The CDR3 bases are TGCGCCAGCAGCTTAATGAGCCCTCAAGAGACCCAGTACTTC.